The clone carrying this T cell receptor beta chain was picked up a small number of times. This sample was included in a study of beta chain features in type 1 diabetes. The CDR3 totals 13 residues. Germline-derived CDR1 and CDR2 are SEHNR and FQNEAQ (reference sequence). V was clipped by 5 bases and J by 8 bases, with 14 bases between them. As every portion of the isolated RNA was reverse transcribed, the sequencing read expressed TCRB transcripts. Measured with immunoSEQ multiplex PCR; TCRdb has only the in-frame clones, and not every one. The sample holds some 250,000 clones, 25% to 35% seen once. The gene calls are TRBV7-9 and TRBJ2-3; D gene uncertain. This TCR was recovered from a man aged 25-45 years in good health. Sequenced: central memory CD4+ T cells from blood. In DNA, the CDR3 is TGTGCCAGCAGCGCCGCGGACCAAACTACGCAGTATTTT. Residues: CASSAADQTTQYF.